This TCR beta chain was sequenced for a study of T cells after yellow fever vaccination. Researchers made TCR cDNA using 5'RACE template switching, and this step added a universal primer site and UMIs. One entry per CDR3 protein results from TCRdb running MiXCR on the 5' RACE reads. The table has some 150,000 distinct CDR3 sequences, about 6.2% seen once. This clonotype was detected ten times or more. This CDR3 spans 20 amino acids. Unmatched junction bases numbered 13, after V lost 0 bases and J lost 4 bases. The germline CDR1 and CDR2 sequences are LGHNA and YSLEER. This chain uses TRBV4-3 with TRBJ2-1, with 12 nucleotides matching TRBD2. The TCR sequence derives from a man aged 25 to 45 who received the YFV17D yellow fever vaccine. The starting material was CD4+ T cells sorted from PBMCs, obtained 10 days after the yellow fever booster vaccination. The CDR3 coding sequence is TGCGCCAGCAGCCAAGAAAGATCTAGCGGGAGGGCCAGTGCGTACAATGAGCAGTTCTTC. This sequence encodes CASSQERSSGRASAYNEQFF.